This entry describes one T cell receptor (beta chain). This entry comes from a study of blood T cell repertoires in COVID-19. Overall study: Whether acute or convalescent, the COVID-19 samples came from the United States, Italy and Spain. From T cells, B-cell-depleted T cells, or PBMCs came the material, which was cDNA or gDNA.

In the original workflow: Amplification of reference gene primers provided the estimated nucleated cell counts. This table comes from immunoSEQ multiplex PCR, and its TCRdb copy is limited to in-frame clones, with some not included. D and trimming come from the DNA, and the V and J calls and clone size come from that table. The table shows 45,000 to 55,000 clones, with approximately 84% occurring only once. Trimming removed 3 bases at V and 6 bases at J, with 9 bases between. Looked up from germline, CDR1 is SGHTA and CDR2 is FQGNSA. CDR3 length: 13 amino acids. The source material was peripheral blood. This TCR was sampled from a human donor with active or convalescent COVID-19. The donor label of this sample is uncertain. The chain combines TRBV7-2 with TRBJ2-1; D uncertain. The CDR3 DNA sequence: TGTGCCAGCAGCTTTTTTAGTTTCAATGAGCAGTTCTTC. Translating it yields CASSFFSFNEQFF. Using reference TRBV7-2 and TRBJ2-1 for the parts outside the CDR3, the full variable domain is GAGVSQSPSNKVTEKGKDVELRCDPISGHTALYWYRQSLGQGLEFLIYFQGNSAPDKSGLPSDRFSAERTGGSVSTLTIQRTQQEDSAVYLCASSFFSFNEQFFGPGTRLTVL.